What follows is one T cell receptor beta chain and its context. Antigen specificity is unknown. Measured with immunoSEQ multiplex PCR; TCRdb has only the in-frame clones, and not every one. Of approximately 120,000 clones listed, more than 65% are singletons. The CDR3 runs 13 residues. The V and J ends lost 6 bases and 10 bases respectively, with 16 bases between them. Looked up from germline, CDR1 is SGHNT and CDR2 is YENEEA. The sample comes from a study of T cell responses to AZD1222 COVID-19 vaccine. Notes on the study in general: None of the repertoires were sampled until the peak T cell response had passed. A mostly white British donor set with more females was recruited, and clonal diversity was possibly underestimated.

The receptor was derived from an adult who received the AZD1222 COVID-19 vaccine. The rearrangement links TRBV11-3 to TRBJ2-1; a weak D match, TRBD1 (5 bases). The sample was peripheral blood, taken 28 days after the second AZD1222 dose. In DNA, the CDR3 is TGTGCCAGCAGTCCAGGGTCGGAGAGAGAGCAGTTCTTC. It is translated as CASSPGSEREQFF. Supplemented by reference TRBV11-3 and TRBJ2-1, the full variable domain reads EAGVVQSPRYKIIEKKQPVAFWCNPISGHNTLYWYLQNLGQGPELLIRYENEEAVDDSQLPKDRFSAERLKGVDSTLKIQPAELGDSAVYLCASSPGSEREQFFGPGTRLTVL.